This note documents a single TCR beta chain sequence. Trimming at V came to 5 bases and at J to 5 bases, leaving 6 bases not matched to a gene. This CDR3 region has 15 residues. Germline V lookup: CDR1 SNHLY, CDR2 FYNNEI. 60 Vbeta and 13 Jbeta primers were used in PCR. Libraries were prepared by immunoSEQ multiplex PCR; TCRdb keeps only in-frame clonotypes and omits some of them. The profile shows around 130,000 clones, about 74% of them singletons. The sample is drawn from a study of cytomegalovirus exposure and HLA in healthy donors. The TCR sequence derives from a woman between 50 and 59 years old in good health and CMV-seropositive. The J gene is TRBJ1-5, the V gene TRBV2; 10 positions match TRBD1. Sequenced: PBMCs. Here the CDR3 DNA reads TGTGCCAGCAGTAGCGACAGGGGGCTGGATCAGCCCCAGCATTTT. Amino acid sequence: CASSSDRGLDQPQHF.